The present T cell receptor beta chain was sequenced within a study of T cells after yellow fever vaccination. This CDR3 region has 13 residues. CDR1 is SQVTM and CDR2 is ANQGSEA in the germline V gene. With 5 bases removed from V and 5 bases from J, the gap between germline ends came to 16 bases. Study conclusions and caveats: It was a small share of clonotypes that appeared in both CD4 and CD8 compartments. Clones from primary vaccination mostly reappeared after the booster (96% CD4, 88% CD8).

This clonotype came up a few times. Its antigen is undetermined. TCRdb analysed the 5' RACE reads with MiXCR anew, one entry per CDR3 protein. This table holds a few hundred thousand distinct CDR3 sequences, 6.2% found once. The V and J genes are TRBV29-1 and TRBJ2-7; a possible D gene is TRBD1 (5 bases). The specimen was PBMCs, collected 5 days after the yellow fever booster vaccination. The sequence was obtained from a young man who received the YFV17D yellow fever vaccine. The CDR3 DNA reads TGCAGCGTTTCCCCTAAACAGGTGGACGAGCAGTACTTC. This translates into CSVSPKQVDEQYF.